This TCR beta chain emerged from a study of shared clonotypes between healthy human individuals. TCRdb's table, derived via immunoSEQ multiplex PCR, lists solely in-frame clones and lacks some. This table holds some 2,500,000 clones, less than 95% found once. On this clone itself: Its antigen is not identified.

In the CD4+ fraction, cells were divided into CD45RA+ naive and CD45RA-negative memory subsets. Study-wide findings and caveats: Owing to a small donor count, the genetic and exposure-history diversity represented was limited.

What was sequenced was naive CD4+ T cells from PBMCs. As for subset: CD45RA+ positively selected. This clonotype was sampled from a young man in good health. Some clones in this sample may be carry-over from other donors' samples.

CDR3 nucleotide sequence: TGTGCCAGCGGGGCCCCTACATGGATACCCTACGAGCAGTACTTC. This gives the protein CASGAPTWIPYEQYF. The chain combines TRBV28 with TRBJ2-7, with D perhaps matching TRBD1 (5 bases). This CDR3 has 15 amino acids. V was trimmed by 8 bases and J by 2 bases, leaving 19 bases between them. Germline loops: CDR1 MDHEN, CDR2 SYDVKM.